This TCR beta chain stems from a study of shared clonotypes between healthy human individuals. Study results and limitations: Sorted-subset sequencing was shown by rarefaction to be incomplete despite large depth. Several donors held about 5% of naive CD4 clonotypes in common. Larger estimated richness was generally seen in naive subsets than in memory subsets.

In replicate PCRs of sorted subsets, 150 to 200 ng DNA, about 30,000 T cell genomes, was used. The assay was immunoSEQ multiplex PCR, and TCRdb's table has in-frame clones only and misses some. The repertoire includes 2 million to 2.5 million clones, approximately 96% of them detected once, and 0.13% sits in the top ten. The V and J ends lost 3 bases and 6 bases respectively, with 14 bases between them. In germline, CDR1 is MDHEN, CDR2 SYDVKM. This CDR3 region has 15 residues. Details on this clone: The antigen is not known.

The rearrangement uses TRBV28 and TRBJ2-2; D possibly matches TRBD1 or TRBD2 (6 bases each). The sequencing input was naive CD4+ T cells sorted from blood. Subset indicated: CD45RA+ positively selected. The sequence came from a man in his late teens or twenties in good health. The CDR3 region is CASSLEGGRPGELFF. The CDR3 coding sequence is TGTGCCAGCAGTTTGGAGGGGGGCCGGCCCGGGGAGCTGTTTTTT. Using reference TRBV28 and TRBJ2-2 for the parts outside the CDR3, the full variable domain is DVKVTQSSRYLVKRTGEKVFLECVQDMDHENMFWYRQDPGLGLRLIYFSYDVKMKEKGDIPEGYSVSREKKERFSLILESASTNQTSMYLCASSLEGGRPGELFFGEGSRLTVL.